This T cell receptor beta chain was sequenced in a study of human T cells and chemical hapten exposure. TCRdb independently ran MiXCR on the RACE reads; one entry per CDR3 protein. There are 75,000 to 95,000 distinct CDR3 sequences in the sample; about 10% occur only once, and 3.5% lies in the top ten. Time point here: patch test 1, 2 weeks after DPC sensitization. Treatment: therapeutic diphenylcyclopropenone sensitization with weekly scalp DPC. Sample: whole blood, taken in connection with sensitization to the hapten diphenylcyclopropenone (DPC). The source is an older woman with alopecia areata. Some clones in this sample may be carry-over from other donors' samples.

DNA of the CDR3: TGTGCCAGCAGCACCGCCGGGGGTATGAACACTGAAGCTTTCTTT. This encodes CASSTAGGMNTEAFF. This rearrangement joins TRBV7-2 to TRBJ1-1; D is possibly TRBD1 (5 bases). V was pared by 5 bases and J by 0 bases, with 13 bases between. Germline V gene lookup returns CDR1 SGHTA and CDR2 FQGNSA. The length of the CDR3 is 15 residues.